The T cell receptor (beta chain) under discussion was sequenced for a study of cytomegalovirus exposure and HLA in healthy donors. PCR amplification relied on 60 Vbeta primers (plus 13 Jbeta primers). Measured with immunoSEQ multiplex PCR; TCRdb has only the in-frame clones, and not every one. The repertoire consists of over 100,000 clones, with 77% occurring once and the leading ten covering around 1.3%. V lost 3 bases and J lost 1; bases outside the gene matches: 9. In germline, CDR1 is LGHNA, CDR2 YSLEER. The length of the CDR3 is 18 residues. The sequence derives from a woman aged 40-49 years in good health and CMV-seronegative. This chain links TRBV4-3 with TRBJ1-2, with 12 bases aligning to TRBD1. The specimen sequenced was PBMCs. The CDR3 protein is CASSQNWDRGRGNYGYTF. Written as DNA, the CDR3 is TGCGCCAGCAGCCAGAATTGGGACAGGGGGCGAGGTAACTATGGCTACACCTTC.